Sequencing of this T cell receptor (beta chain) was carried out in a study of blood T cells in healthy people across ages. Study-wide background: Roughly one uniquely barcoded beta molecule per two T cells was captured.

Each donor gave roughly 9.8 milliliters of peripheral blood. PBMCs, at least 6 million per sample, were isolated. Through a sample-barcoded 5' primer and a J-beta primer mix, a second PCR was run for about 6 to 12 cycles. Each cDNA molecule was tagged by a template-switch adaptor that had 12 random nucleotides. Via MiXCR, TCRdb re-called the 5' RACE reads, giving one row per CDR3 protein. Of 1.4 million or so distinct CDR3 sequences detected, less than 45% appear once; the ten largest clones hold over 3.5%. Germline V gives CDR1 LGHDT, CDR2 YNNKEL (reference sequence). This CDR3 has 13 amino acids. Trimming shortened V by 1 base and J by 10 bases, and 10 bases separated the two germline ends.

Input material: blood. This sequence originates from a young woman in good health. This rearrangement joins TRBV3-1 to TRBJ1-4; weak D call: TRBD1 (5 bases). CDR3 sequence reads: CASSQGGRGKLFF. As DNA, the CDR3 is TGTGCCAGCAGCCAAGGCGGAAGGGGAAAACTGTTTTTT.